This TCR beta chain appears in the sequencing data of a study of blood T cell repertoires in COVID-19. Study details: The study drew acute and convalescent COVID-19 samples from the United States, Italy and Spain.

Germline lookup yields CDR1 MNHEY and CDR2 SMNVEV (reference sequence). There are 15 residues in the CDR3. Trimming removed 6 bases at V and 1 base at J, with 12 bases between. TCRdb's table, derived via immunoSEQ multiplex PCR, lists solely in-frame clones and lacks some. The sample holds 80,000 to 95,000 clones, roughly 87% seen once. This TCR was sampled from a man between 65 and 80 years old with acute or convalescent COVID-19. Sequencing was performed on peripheral blood. The V call is TRBV27, the J call TRBJ1-4; D might be TRBD1 (5 bases). Here the CDR3 reads CASSPLDRTNEKLFF. As DNA, the CDR3 is TGTGCCAGCAGCCCACTCGACAGAACTAATGAAAAACTGTTTTTT.